The clone carrying this TCR beta chain has a handful of counts. Antigen specificity is unknown. The data are from a study of cytomegalovirus exposure and HLA in healthy donors. Across the study: The same platform was used for the 90 to 150 validation repertoires and the approximately 670 first-cohort repertoires, a later analysis reported. Study results and limitations: Overall, around 150 TCR beta chains were annotated as cytomegalovirus-associated. In vitro checks showed that a few CMV-associated chains really do target CMV antigens. The majority of TCR sequences were rare, yet some public TCRs appeared in many donors.

Some clones are missing from TCRdb's copy, which holds only in-frame ones; the method was immunoSEQ multiplex PCR. The sample shows 120,000 or so clones, roughly 95% of them seen only once. This CDR3 spans 14 amino acids. Between the trimmed V and J ends, which lost 3 bases and 6 bases, there was a span of 14 bases. The germline gives CDR1 MDHEN, CDR2 SYDVKM. V gene TRBV28 combines with J gene TRBJ1-2; maybe TRBD1 (5 bases). This clonotype originated in a man aged 18-30 years in good health and CMV-seronegative. Sequences were obtained from PBMCs. This CDR3 is CASSFRARVHGYTF. The DNA of the CDR3 is TGTGCCAGCAGTTTTAGGGCCAGGGTCCATGGCTACACCTTC.